A selection of T cell receptor beta chains follows, all from one sample in a study of early T cells in non-severe SARS-CoV-2 infection. Using its own MiXCR run on the 5' RACE reads, TCRdb lists one record per CDR3 protein. This sample has some 87,000 distinct CDR3 sequences, with 12% found just once. Sequenced material: whole blood. All receptors come from an adult who was a healthcare worker with PCR-confirmed SARS-CoV-2 infection or an uninfected control (not recorded which). The CDR3 runs from the conserved cysteine through the conserved F or W. The D gene is left open where the match is weak. The size of a clone is reported for some rows only, either as once, few or many, or as a class for expanded clones.

TRBJ2-2 - many TRBV25-1 CASTRRGGDTGELFF TGTGCCAGCACCCGAAGAGGAGGGGACACCGGGGAGCTGTTTTTT
TRBJ2-7 - - TRBV18 CASSPPQGSYEQYF TGTGCCAGCTCACCCCCGCAGGGGAGCTACGAGCAGTACTTC
TRBJ2-1 - - TRBV28 CASSLAGLGNNEQFF TGTGCCAGCAGTTTAGCGGGGTTAGGGAACAATGAGCAGTTCTTC
TRBJ2-2 TRBD2 many TRBV20-1 CSARLVGGAGELFF TGCAGTGCTAGGCTCGTGGGAGGGGCCGGGGAGCTGTTTTTT
TRBJ1-6 TRBD1 - TRBV15 CATSRVTGTGFSPLHF TGTGCCACCAGCAGAGTTACCGGGACAGGGTTTTCACCCCTCCACTTT
TRBJ1-5 - many TRBV10-3 CAIGGRDQPQHF TGTGCCATCGGCGGTCGGGATCAGCCCCAGCATTTT
TRBJ2-3 TRBD1 few TRBV5-1 CASSWDRGRDTQYF TGCGCCAGCAGCTGGGACAGGGGCAGGGATACGCAGTATTTT
TRBJ2-5 - - TRBV3-1 CASSQARVQETQYF TGTGCCAGCAGCCAAGCCAGGGTACAAGAGACCCAGTACTTC
TRBJ1-4 - many TRBV29-1 CSVEGGGDNEKLFF TGCAGCGTTGAAGGCGGTGGGGATAATGAAAAACTGTTTTTT
TRBJ1-1 - - TRBV27 CASSLAGYTEAFF TGTGCCAGCAGTTTAGCGGGGTACACTGAAGCTTTCTTT
TRBJ2-2 - few TRBV7-3 CASSPQANTGELFF TGTGCCAGCAGCCCACAGGCGAACACCGGGGAGCTGTTTTTT